This T cell receptor (beta chain) was retrieved from a study of PD-1 blockade in classical Hodgkin lymphoma. Points from the study as a whole: Diminished baseline TCR diversity has been reported in newly diagnosed patients relative to healthy donors. Repertoire difference causes, possibly disease activity or prior therapy, remain undefined.

Generated by immunoSEQ multiplex PCR, the TCRdb table keeps only in-frame clones and is missing some. Here the sample spans over 60,000 clones, approximately 93% being singletons. The table lists this clone with a count of one. Its specificity is unknown. Time point given: newly diagnosed, previously untreated cHL patient sample. Deletions cut 1 base from V and 1 base from J, with 5 bases between. The CDR3 runs 13 residues. Per germline, CDR1 SGHTA and CDR2 FQGNSA. The clonotype was recovered from a human donor with classical Hodgkin lymphoma. This chain joins TRBV7-2 and TRBJ2-7, with a weak D call TRBD2 (5 bases). Sequenced sample: peripheral blood mononuclear cells (PBMCs). The CDR3 DNA is TGTGCCAGCAGCTTAGGGGAGTCCTACGAGCAGTACTTC. Translation: CASSLGESYEQYF.